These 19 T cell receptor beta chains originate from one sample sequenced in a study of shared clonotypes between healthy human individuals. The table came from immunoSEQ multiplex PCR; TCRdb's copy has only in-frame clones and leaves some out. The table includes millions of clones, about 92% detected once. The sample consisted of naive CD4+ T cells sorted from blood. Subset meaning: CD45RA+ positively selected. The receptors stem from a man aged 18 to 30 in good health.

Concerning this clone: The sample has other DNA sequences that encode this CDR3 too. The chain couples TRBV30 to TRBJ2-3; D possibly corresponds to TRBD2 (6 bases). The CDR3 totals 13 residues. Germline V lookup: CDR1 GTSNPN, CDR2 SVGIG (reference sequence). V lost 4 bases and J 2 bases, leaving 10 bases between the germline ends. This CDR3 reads CAWTRGTTDTQYF. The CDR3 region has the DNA TGTGCCTGGACGCGCGGGACCACAGATACGCAGTATTTT.

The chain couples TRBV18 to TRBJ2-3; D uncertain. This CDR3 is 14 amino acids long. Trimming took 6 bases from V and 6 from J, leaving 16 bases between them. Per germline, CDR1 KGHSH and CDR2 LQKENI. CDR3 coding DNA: TGTGCCAGCTCTCGAGGACCGGGTGGGGATACGCAGTATTTT. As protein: CASSRGPGGDTQYF. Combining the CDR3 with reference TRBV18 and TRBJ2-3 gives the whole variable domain NAGVMQNPRHLVRRRGQEARLRCSPMKGHSHVYWYRQLPEEGLKFMVYLQKENIIDESGMPKERFSAEFPKEGPSILRIQQVVRGDSAAYFCASSRGPGGDTQYFGPGTRLTVL.

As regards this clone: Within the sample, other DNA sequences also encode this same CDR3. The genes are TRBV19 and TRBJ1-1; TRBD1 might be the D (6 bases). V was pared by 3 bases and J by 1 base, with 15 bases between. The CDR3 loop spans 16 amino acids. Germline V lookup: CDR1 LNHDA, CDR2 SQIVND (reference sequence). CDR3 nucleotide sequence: TGTGCCAGTAGTATCGGATCGGGGGGCGCGAACACTGAAGCTTTCTTT. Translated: CASSIGSGGANTEAFF.

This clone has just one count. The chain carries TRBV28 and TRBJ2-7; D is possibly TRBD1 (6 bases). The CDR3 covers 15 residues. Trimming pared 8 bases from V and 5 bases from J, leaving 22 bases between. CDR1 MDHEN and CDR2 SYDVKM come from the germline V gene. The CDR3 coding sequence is TGTGCCAGCTCCGCCCCCAGCAGGGGTGGCAACGAGCAGTACTTC. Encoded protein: CASSAPSRGGNEQYF.

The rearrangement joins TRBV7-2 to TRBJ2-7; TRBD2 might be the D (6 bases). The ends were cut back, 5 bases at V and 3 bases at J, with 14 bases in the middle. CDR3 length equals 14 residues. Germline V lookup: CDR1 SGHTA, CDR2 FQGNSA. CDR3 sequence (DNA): TGTGCCAGCAGCCCGGGACTGATAAACTACGAGCAGTACTTC. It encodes CASSPGLINYEQYF.

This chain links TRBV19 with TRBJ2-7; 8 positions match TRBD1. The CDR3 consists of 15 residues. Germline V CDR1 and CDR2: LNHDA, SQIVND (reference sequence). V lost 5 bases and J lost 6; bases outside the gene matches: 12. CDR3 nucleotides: TGTGCCAGTAGTTCCCTGGACAGGGATATCTCCGAGCAGTACTTC. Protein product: CASSSLDRDISEQYF.

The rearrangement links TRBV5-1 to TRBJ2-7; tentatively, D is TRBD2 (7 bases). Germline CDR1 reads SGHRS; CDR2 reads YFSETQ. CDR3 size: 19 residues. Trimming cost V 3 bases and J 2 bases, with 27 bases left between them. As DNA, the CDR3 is TGCGCCAGCAGCTGGGGGCTCCGGGACTACTTAAAAAGGCCCTACGAGCAGTACTTC. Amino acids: CASSWGLRDYLKRPYEQYF.

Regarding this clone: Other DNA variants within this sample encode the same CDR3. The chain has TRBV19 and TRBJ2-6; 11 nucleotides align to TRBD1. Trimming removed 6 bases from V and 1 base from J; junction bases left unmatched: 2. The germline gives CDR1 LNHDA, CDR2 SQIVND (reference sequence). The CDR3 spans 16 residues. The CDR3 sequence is CASSGTGGSGANVLTF. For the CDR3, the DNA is TGTGCCAGTAGCGGGACAGGGGGTTCTGGGGCCAACGTCCTGACTTTC.

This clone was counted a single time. The CDR3 here is CASSTRVTGELFF. In nucleotides, the CDR3 is TGTGCCAGCAGCACAAGGGTCACCGGGGAGCTGTTTTTT. This chain connects TRBV7-2 to TRBJ2-2, with D unclear. Per germline, CDR1 SGHTA and CDR2 FQGNSA. The CDR3 length is 13 residues. Trimming stripped 5 bases from V and 4 bases from J, with 8 bases between.

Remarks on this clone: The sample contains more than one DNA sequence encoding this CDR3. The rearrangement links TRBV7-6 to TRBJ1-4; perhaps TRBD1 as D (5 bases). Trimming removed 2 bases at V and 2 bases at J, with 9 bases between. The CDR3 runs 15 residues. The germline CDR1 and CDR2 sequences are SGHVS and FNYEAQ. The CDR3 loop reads CASSLSWGTNEKLFF. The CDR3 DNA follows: TGTGCCAGCAGCTTATCTTGGGGGACTAATGAAAAACTGTTTTTT.

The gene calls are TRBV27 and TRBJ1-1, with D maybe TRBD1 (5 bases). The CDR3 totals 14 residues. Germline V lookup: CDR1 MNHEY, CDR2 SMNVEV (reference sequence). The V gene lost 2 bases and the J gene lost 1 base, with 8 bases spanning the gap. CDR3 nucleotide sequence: TGTGCCAGCAGTTTAGCAGGGTCGAACACTGAAGCTTTCTTT. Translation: CASSLAGSNTEAFF.

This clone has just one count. The CDR3 sequence is CASSESGFRGDTDTQYF. In DNA form, the CDR3 reads TGTGCCAGCAGCGAAAGCGGGTTTAGGGGGGACACAGATACGCAGTATTTT. The V and J genes are TRBV9 and TRBJ2-3, with D possibly being TRBD1 or TRBD2 (6 bases each). The germline CDR1 and CDR2 sequences are SGDLS and YYNGEE. The CDR3 has 17 amino acids. V shed 3 bases and J shed 2 bases, with 19 bases lying between them. The full variable domain, with the rest looked up from reference TRBV9 and TRBJ2-3, is DSGVTQTPKHLITATGQRVTLRCSPRSGDLSVYWYQQSLDQGLQFLIQYYNGEERAKGNILERFSAQQFPDLHSELNLSSLELGDSALYFCASSESGFRGDTDTQYFGPGTRLTVL.

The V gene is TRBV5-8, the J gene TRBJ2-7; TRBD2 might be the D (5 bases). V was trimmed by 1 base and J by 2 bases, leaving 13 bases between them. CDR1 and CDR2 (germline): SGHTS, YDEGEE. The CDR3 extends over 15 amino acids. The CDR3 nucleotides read TGTGCCAGCAGCTTGTCCCGTTTGAGGGCCTACGAGCAGTACTTC. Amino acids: CASSLSRLRAYEQYF. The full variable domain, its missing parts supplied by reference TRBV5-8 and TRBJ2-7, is EAGVTQSPTHLIKTRGQQATLRCSPISGHTSVYWYQQALGLGLQFLLWYDEGEERNRGNFPPRFSGRQFPNYSSELNVNALELEDSALYLCASSLSRLRAYEQYFGPGTRLTVT.

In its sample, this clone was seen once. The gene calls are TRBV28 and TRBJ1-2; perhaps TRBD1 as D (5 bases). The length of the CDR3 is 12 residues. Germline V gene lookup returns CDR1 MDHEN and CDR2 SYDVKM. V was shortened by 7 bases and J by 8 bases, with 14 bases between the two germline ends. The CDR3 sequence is CASTRGGLGYTF. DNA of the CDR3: TGTGCCAGCACCCGGGGGGGTTTAGGCTACACCTTC.

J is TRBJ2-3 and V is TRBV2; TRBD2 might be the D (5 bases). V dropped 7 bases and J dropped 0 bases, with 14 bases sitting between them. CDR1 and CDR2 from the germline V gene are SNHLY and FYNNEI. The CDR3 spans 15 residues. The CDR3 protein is CASTREAASTDTQYF. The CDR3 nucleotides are TGTGCCAGCACTCGAGAAGCGGCTAGCACAGATACGCAGTATTTT.

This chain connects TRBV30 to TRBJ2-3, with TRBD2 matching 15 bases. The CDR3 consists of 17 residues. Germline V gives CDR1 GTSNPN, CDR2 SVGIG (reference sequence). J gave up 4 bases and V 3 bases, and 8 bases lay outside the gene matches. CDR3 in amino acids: CAWRLARTSGGADTQYF. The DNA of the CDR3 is TGTGCCTGGAGGCTGGCAAGGACTAGCGGGGGGGCAGATACGCAGTATTTT.

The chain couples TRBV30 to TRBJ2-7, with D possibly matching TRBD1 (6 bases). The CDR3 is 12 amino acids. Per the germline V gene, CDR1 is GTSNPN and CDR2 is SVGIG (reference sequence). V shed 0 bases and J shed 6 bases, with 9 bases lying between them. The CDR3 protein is CAWSVQGVEQYF. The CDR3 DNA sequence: TGTGCCTGGAGTGTACAGGGCGTCGAGCAGTACTTC.

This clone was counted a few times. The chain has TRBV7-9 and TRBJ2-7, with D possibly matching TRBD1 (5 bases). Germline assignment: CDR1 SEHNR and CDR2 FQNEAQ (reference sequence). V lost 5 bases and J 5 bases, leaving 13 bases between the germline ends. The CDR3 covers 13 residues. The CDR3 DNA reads TGTGCCAGCAGCCGCCAGGGCCCCAACGAGCAGTACTTC. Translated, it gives CASSRQGPNEQYF.

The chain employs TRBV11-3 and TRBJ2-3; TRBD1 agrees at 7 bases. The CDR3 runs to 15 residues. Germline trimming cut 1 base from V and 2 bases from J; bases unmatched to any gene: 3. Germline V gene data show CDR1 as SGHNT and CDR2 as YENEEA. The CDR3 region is CASSLGTGVTDTQYF. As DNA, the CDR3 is TGTGCCAGCAGCTTAGGCACAGGGGTCACAGATACGCAGTATTTT. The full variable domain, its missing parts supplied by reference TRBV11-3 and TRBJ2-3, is EAGVVQSPRYKIIEKKQPVAFWCNPISGHNTLYWYLQNLGQGPELLIRYENEEAVDDSQLPKDRFSAERLKGVDSTLKIQPAELGDSAVYLCASSLGTGVTDTQYFGPGTRLTVL.